This T cell receptor (beta chain) was recorded in a study of blood T cells in healthy people across ages. Combining a sample-barcoded 5' primer with a J-beta primer mix, a second PCR ran for roughly 6 to 12 cycles. In TCRdb, the 5' RACE reads were re-called with MiXCR into one record per CDR3 protein. Here the sample spans approximately 850,000 distinct CDR3 sequences, 58% being singletons. The individuals who served as donors were healthy Caucasians living in Russia, aged roughly 6 to 95. Investigators took roughly 9.5 milliliters of peripheral blood from every donor. The CDR3 extends over 14 amino acids. V was shortened by 3 bases and J by 3 bases, with 12 bases between the two germline ends. CDR1 SGHAT and CDR2 FQNNGV come from the germline V gene.

The V gene is TRBV11-2, the J gene TRBJ2-7, with D uncertain. This TCR was recovered from a young man in good health. Sequenced input: blood. The CDR3 region is CASSLKVGFYEQYF. CDR3 coding DNA: TGTGCCAGCAGCTTGAAAGTGGGTTTCTACGAGCAGTACTTC.